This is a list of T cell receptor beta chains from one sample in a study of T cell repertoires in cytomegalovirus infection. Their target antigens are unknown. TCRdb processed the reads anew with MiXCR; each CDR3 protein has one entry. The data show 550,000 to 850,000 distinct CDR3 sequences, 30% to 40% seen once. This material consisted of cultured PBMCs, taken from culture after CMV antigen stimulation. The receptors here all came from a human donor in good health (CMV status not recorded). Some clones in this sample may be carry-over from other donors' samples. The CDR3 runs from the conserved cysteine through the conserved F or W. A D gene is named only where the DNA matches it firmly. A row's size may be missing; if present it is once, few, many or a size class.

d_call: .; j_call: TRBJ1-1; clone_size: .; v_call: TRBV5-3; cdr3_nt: TGTGCCAGCAGCCTGGGACCCAGGTCGGTCACTGAAGCTTTCTTT; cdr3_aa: CASSLGPRSVTEAFF
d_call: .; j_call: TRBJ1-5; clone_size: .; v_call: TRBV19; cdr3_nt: TGTGCCAGTACTGACACCTACCTCAATCAGCCCCAGCATTTT; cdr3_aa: CASTDTYLNQPQHF
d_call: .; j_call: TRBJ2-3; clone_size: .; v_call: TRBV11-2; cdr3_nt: TGTGCCAGCAGCTTAAATACGGGAGATACGCAGTATTTT; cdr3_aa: CASSLNTGDTQYF
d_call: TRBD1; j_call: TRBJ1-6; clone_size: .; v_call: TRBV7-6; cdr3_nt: TGTGCCAGCAGGCCGGGACAGGGGAATTCACCCCTCCACTTT; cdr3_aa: CASRPGQGNSPLHF
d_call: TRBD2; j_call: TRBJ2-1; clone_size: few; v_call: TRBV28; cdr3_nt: TGTGCCAGTATCAAGCGGGGGGCCTTCTACAATGAGCAGTTCTTC; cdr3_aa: CASIKRGAFYNEQFF
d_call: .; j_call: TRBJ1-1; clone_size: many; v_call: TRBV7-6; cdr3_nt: TGTGCCAGCAGCTCTGATCCTCGCAATGAAGCTTTCTTT; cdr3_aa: CASSSDPRNEAFF
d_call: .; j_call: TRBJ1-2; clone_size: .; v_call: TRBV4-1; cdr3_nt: TGCGCCAGCAGCCAAGATGGGCGCAGTCCCAAGGCTTTC; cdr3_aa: CASSQDGRSPKAF
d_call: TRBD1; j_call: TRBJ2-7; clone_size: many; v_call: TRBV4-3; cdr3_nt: TGCGCCAGCAGCCGGACAGGGGGGAGCGAGCAGTACTTC; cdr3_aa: CASSRTGGSEQYF
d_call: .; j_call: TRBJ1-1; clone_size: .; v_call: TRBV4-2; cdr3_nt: TGTGCCAGCAGCTCCCGTGTGGGGGGGGGCACTGAAGCTTTCTTT; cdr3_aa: CASSSRVGGGTEAFF
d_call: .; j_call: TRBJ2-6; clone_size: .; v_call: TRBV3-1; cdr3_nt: TGTGCCAGCAGCCAATACCTGGGTGCGGGGGCCAACGTCCTGACTTTC; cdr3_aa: CASSQYLGAGANVLTF
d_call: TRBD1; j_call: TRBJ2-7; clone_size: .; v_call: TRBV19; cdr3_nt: TGTGCCAGTAGTATCCTCGGACAGGGTACCTACGAGCAGTACTTC; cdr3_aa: CASSILGQGTYEQYF
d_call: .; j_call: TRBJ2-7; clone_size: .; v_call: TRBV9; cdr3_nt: TGTGCCAGCAGCGTCGCAGGGAATTACGAGCAGTACTTC; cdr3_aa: CASSVAGNYEQYF
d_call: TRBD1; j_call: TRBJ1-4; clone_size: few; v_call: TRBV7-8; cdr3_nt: TGTGCCAGCAGCCCCCCGGACAGGAGGAATGAAAAACTGTTTTTT; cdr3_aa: CASSPPDRRNEKLFF
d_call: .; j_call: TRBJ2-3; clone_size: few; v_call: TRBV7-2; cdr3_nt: TGTGCCAGCAGCTCGGACCGAGGGACCCTGCGCACAGATACGCAGTATTTT; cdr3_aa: CASSSDRGTLRTDTQYF
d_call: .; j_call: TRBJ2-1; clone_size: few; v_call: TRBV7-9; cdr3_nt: TGTGCCAGCAGCTTATCGACTCCTAATGAGCAGTTCTTC; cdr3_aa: CASSLSTPNEQFF
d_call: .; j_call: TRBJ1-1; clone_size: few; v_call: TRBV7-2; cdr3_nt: TGTGCCAGCAGCCCAGACGGCAGGGTAGCTTTCTTT; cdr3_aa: CASSPDGRVAFF